This T cell receptor (beta chain) stems from a study of T-cell reconstitution after alpha-beta-depleted transplantation in children. This clonotype was observed at least ten times. Construction of the TCRbeta library involved unique molecular identifiers. Each CDR3 protein is one row after TCRdb ran MiXCR on the PCR reads. The sample carries around 400,000 distinct CDR3 sequences, around 21% recorded once. Material: PBMCs from the stem cell graft donor, obtained from the stem cell graft. The TCR sequence derives from a human donor who donated a stem cell graft to a child with acute myeloid leukemia.

The CDR3 nucleotides read TGTGCCACCAGTGACCTGACATGGTCGAATACGCAGTATTTT. It encodes CATSDLTWSNTQYF. J is TRBJ2-3 and V is TRBV24-1; no reliable D call. CDR1 and CDR2 from the germline V gene are KGHDR and SFDVKD. Trimming removed 4 bases from V and 7 bases from J, with 14 bases in between. This CDR3 contains 14 residues.